The rows below give T cell receptor beta chains drawn from one sample of a study of blood T cell repertoires in COVID-19. Clones were read by immunoSEQ multiplex PCR, and TCRdb kept only the in-frame ones, dropping some. The data show approximately 110,000 clones, 82% seen once. Sequences were obtained from peripheral blood. The source is a man between 65 and 85 years old with acute or convalescent COVID-19. CDR3s include the opening cysteine and the closing phenylalanine or tryptophan. A D gene is named only where the DNA matches it firmly.

. TRBJ1-2 TRBV6-5 CASRRGTGYGYTF TGTGCCAGCAGACGCGGGACGGGGTATGGCTACACCTTC
TRBD1 TRBJ1-1 TRBV4-1 CASSQGTGGKLRTEAFF TGCGCCAGCAGCCAAGGGACAGGGGGCAAGCTTAGGACTGAAGCTTTCTTT
. TRBJ2-7 TRBV7-9 CASSFGSTYEQYF TGTGCCAGCAGCTTCGGGTCGACCTACGAGCAGTACTTC
TRBD1 TRBJ2-7 TRBV2 CASSGQGYEQYF TGTGCCAGCTCGGGACAGGGTTACGAGCAGTACTTC
. TRBJ2-7 TRBV28 CASGSTYEQYF TGTGCCAGCGGGAGTACTTACGAGCAGTACTTC
. TRBJ2-2 TRBV2 CASSDSGTNTGELFF TGTGCCAGCAGTGATTCGGGGACGAACACCGGGGAGCTGTTTTTT
TRBD1 TRBJ2-7 TRBV19 CASSIKAGQGAGEQYF TGTGCCAGTAGTATCAAAGCAGGACAGGGGGCTGGTGAGCAGTACTTC
. TRBJ1-2 TRBV28 CATGVIIYGYTF TGTGCCACGGGAGTTATCATCTATGGCTACACCTTC
. TRBJ1-5 TRBV6-5 CASSPRVGHNQPQHF TGTGCCAGCAGTCCCAGGGTAGGCCACAATCAGCCCCAGCATTTT
TRBD1 TRBJ1-4 TRBV18 CASSLGQGRNEKLFF TGTGCCAGCTCGCTAGGACAGGGCAGGAATGAAAAACTGTTTTTT
TRBD1 TRBJ1-5 TRBV29-1 CSVVIQGTQPQHF TGCAGCGTTGTAATACAGGGGACTCAGCCCCAGCATTTT